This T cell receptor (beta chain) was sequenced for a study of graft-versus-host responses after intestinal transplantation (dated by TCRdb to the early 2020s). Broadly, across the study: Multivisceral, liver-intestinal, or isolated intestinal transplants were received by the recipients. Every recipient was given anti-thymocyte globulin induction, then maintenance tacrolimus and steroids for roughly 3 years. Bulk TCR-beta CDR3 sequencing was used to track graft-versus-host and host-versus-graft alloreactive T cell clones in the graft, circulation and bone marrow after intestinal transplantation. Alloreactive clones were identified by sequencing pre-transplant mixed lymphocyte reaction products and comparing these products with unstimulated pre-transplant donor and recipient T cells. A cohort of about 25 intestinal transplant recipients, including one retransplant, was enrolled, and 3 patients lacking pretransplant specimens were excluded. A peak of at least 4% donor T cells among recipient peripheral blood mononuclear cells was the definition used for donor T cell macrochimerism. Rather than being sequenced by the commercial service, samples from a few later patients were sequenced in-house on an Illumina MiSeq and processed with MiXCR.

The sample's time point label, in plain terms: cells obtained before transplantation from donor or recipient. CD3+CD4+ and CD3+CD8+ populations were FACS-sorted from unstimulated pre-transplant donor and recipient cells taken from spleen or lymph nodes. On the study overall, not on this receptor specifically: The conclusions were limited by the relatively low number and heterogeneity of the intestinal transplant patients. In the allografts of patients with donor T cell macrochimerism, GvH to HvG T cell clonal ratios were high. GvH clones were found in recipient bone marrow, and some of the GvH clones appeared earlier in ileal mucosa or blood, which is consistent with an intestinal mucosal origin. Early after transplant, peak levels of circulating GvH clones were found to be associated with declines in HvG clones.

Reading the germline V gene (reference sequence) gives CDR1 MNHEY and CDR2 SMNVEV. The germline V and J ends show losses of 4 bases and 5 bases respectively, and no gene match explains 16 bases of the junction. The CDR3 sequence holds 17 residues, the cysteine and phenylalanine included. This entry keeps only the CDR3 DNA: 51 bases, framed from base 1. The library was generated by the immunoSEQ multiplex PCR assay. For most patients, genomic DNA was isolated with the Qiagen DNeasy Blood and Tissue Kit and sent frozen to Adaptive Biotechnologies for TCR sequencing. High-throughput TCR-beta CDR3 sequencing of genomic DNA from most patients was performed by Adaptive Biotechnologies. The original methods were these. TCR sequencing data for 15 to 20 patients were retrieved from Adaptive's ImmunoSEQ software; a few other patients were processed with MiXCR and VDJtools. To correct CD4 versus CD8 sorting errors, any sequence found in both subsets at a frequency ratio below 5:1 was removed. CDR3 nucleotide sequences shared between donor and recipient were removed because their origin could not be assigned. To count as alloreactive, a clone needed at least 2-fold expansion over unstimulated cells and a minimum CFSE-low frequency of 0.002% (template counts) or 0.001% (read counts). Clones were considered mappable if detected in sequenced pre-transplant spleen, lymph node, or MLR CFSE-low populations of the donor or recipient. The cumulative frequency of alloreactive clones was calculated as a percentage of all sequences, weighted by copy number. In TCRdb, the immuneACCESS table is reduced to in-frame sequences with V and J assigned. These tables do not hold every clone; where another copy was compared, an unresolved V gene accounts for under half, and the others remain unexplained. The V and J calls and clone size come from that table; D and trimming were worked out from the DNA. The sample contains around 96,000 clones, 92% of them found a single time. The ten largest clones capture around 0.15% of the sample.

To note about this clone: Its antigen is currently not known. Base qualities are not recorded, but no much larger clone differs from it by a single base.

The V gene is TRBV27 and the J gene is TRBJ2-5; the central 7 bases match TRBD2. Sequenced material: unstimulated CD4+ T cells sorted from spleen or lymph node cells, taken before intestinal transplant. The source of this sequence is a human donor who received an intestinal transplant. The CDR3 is CASSYDASGAGVETQYF. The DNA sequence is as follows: TGTGCCAGCAGTTACGACGCTAGCGGAGCTGGCGTGGAGACCCAGTACTTC.